Following are 5 T cell receptor beta chains from one sample sequenced in a study of blood T cell repertoires in COVID-19. TCRdb's copy holds only in-frame clones and misses some; the assay was immunoSEQ multiplex PCR. The sample lists 200,000 or so clones; roughly four fifths were seen once. The sample consisted of PBMCs or T cells enriched from blood (not recorded which). Receptors originate from a man aged 35-49 years who had recovered from COVID-19.

The chain has TRBV7-2 and TRBJ2-7; 15 bases line up with TRBD2. The junction had 2 bases not matched to a gene; V was cut back by 6 bases and J by 2 bases. Germline CDR1 and CDR2: SGHTA and FQGNSA. The CDR3 covers 15 residues. This CDR3 reads CASRWTSGGAYEQYF. The CDR3 nucleotides are TGTGCCAGCAGGTGGACTAGCGGGGGGGCCTACGAGCAGTACTTC.

The chain employs TRBV5-1 and TRBJ2-1, with 7 bases matching TRBD1. Germline lookup yields CDR1 SGHRS and CDR2 YFSETQ. V dropped 0 bases and J dropped 3; count of bases not matched to a gene: 3. CDR3 length equals 15 residues. CDR3 residues: CASSLVGTVYNEQFF. CDR3 in DNA: TGCGCCAGCAGCTTGGTAGGGACAGTCTACAATGAGCAGTTCTTC.

The V and J genes are TRBV9 and TRBJ1-6; TRBD1 is a possible D gene (5 bases). The CDR3 extends over 15 amino acids. V was cut by 2 bases and J by 8 bases, with 14 bases left in between. Germline V gene data show CDR1 as SGDLS and CDR2 as YYNGEE. The CDR3 bases are TGTGCCAGCAGCGTCGCTCTAACAGGAGATTCACCCCTCCACTTT. It encodes CASSVALTGDSPLHF.

In DNA, the CDR3 is TGTGCCAGCAGCCAGGCCGGGACAAAAACCGTAGCTTTCTTT. It yields the protein CASSQAGTKTVAFF. The chain employs TRBV14 and TRBJ1-1; tentative D call: TRBD1 (6 bases). Germline CDR1 and CDR2: SGHDN and FVKESK. CDR3 length equals 14 residues. Trimming cost V 3 bases and J 10 bases, with 18 bases left between them.

Points on this clone: In the same sample, other DNA sequences code for this CDR3. V gene TRBV18 combines with J gene TRBJ1-2, with D maybe TRBD1 (5 bases). Germline V gives CDR1 KGHSH, CDR2 LQKENI. The CDR3 extends over 12 amino acids. V was shortened by 3 bases and J by 7 bases, with 9 bases between the two germline ends. The CDR3 DNA reads TGTGCCAGCTCACCGGGGGGTCTTGGCTACACCTTC. Its translation: CASSPGGLGYTF. Supplemented by reference TRBV18 and TRBJ1-2, the full variable domain reads NAGVMQNPRHLVRRRGQEARLRCSPMKGHSHVYWYRQLPEEGLKFMVYLQKENIIDESGMPKERFSAEFPKEGPSILRIQQVVRGDSAAYFCASSPGGLGYTFGSGTRLTVV.